The T cell receptor beta chain under discussion was sequenced for a study of blood T cells in healthy people across ages. Findings and caveats of the study: Per million T cells, TCR beta diversity dropped roughly linearly as age increased.

A second about 6 to 12 cycle PCR used barcoded and J-beta primers. With 12 random nucleotides, a template-switch adaptor tagged each individual cDNA molecule. TCRdb itself ran the 5' RACE reads through MiXCR, one entry per CDR3 protein. Found here are fewer than 2 million distinct CDR3 sequences, roughly two fifths of them singletons; the top ten hold 20% to 25%. As regards this clonotype: Its antigen is as yet unknown.

V shed 1 base and J 7 bases; nucleotides not matched to a gene: 5. The CDR3 sequence is 14 residues long. Germline V gene lookup returns CDR1 SGHTA and CDR2 FQGNSA. The receptor was isolated from a human donor in good health. The chain uses TRBV7-2 and TRBJ2-5; 8 bases align to TRBD2. The material sequenced was blood. The CDR3: CASSLGGGLATQYF. The CDR3, as DNA: TGTGCCAGCAGCTTAGGCGGGGGGCTGGCGACCCAGTACTTC.